Below, 27 T cell receptor beta chains from the same sample are listed, as sequenced in a study of CD8 T cells in Susac syndrome. RNA, at roughly 0.5 to 1 ug, was reverse transcribed with random hexamers. TCRdb reprocessed the immunoSEQ multiplex PCR reads with MiXCR, giving one entry per CDR3 protein. Of about 300,000 distinct CDR3 sequences listed, roughly 90% are singletons. Sequenced sample: CD8+ T cells from PBMCs. These receptors were obtained from a human donor with multiple sclerosis.

The chain uses TRBV28 and TRBJ2-5; either TRBD1 or TRBD2 may fit D (7 bases each). Germline CDR1 MDHEN, CDR2 SYDVKM. The CDR3 sequence is 14 residues long. V lost 6 bases and J lost 5, with 16 bases in between. CDR3 residues: CASSSGGGLETQYF. The CDR3 bases are TGTGCCAGCAGCTCAGGGGGGGGCTTGGAGACCCAGTACTTC. Complete variable domain (other parts from reference TRBV28 and TRBJ2-5): DVKVTQSSRYLVKRTGEKVFLECVQDMDHENMFWYRQDPGLGLRLIYFSYDVKMKEKGDIPEGYSVSREKKERFSLILESASTNQTSMYLCASSSGGGLETQYFGPGTRLLVL.

This chain joins TRBV4-2 and TRBJ2-7; a possible D gene is TRBD1 (5 bases). V lost 2 bases to trimming and J lost 1 base, with 12 bases between them. Per germline, CDR1 LGHNA and CDR2 YNFKEQ. The CDR3 contains 15 residues. CDR3 DNA: TGTGCCAGCAGCCAATTAACGCAGGGTTCCTACGAGCAGTACTTC. Its translation is CASSQLTQGSYEQYF.

This chain uses TRBV18 with TRBJ2-7, with unresolved D. There are 14 residues in the CDR3. The germline gives CDR1 KGHSH, CDR2 LQKENI. V shed 1 base and J shed 2 bases, with 9 bases lying between them. The CDR3 reads CASSPLEEPYEQYF. In DNA form, the CDR3 reads TGTGCCAGCTCACCACTCGAAGAACCCTACGAGCAGTACTTC.

The chain carries TRBV20-1 and TRBJ2-2, with TRBD1 identical over 9 bases. The CDR3 runs to 16 residues. Germline trimming cut 0 bases from V and 3 bases from J; bases unmatched to any gene: 5. Germline values: CDR1 DFQATT, CDR2 SNEGSKA (reference sequence). The CDR3 is CSARELGQGDTGELFF. CDR3 sequence (DNA): TGCAGTGCTAGAGAGTTGGGACAGGGAGACACCGGGGAGCTGTTTTTT.

The chain links TRBV20-1 to TRBJ2-7; TRBD1 agrees at 7 bases. Looked up from germline, CDR1 is DFQATT and CDR2 is SNEGSKA (reference sequence). This CDR3 spans 15 amino acids. V lost 6 bases, J lost 0 bases, and 11 bases stayed unmatched. The CDR3, as DNA: TGCAGTGCCCGACCGCGGACAGGAAGCTCCTACGAGCAGTACTTC. It encodes CSARPRTGSSYEQYF.

The CDR3 loop reads CASSLVGTGVEQYF. CDR3 sequence (DNA): TGTGCCAGCAGCTTAGTGGGGACAGGGGTCGAGCAGTACTTC. The J gene is TRBJ2-7, the V gene TRBV7-3, with 10 bases aligning to TRBD1. Trimming removed 2 bases from V and 6 bases from J; junction bases left unmatched: 4. CDR1 and CDR2 from the germline V gene are SGHTA and FQGTGA. The CDR3 totals 14 residues.

The table lists this clonotype with a count of one. The chain is built from TRBV19 and TRBJ2-1; tentatively, D is TRBD1 (5 bases). Germline-derived CDR1 and CDR2 are LNHDA and SQIVND (reference sequence). The CDR3 sequence is 13 residues long. The V and J ends lost 5 bases and 6 bases respectively, with 11 bases between them. The CDR3 nucleotides are TGTGCCAGTAGTGGGCAGGGCTCCAATGAGCAGTTCTTC. Amino acid sequence: CASSGQGSNEQFF.

The CDR3 here is CASSIGEGSNQPQHF. CDR3 DNA: TGTGCCAGTAGTATAGGCGAAGGAAGCAATCAGCCCCAGCATTTT. V usage is TRBV19 and J usage is TRBJ1-5; D is ambiguous. This CDR3 spans 15 amino acids. The V gene lost 1 base and the J gene lost 1 base, with 8 bases spanning the gap. Germline V lookup: CDR1 LNHDA, CDR2 SQIVND (reference sequence).

The J gene is TRBJ1-5, the V gene TRBV12-3 or TRBV12-4; D not resolved. V lost 3 bases and J lost 3, with 9 bases in between. The CDR3 contains 14 residues. The CDR3 bases are TGTGCCAGCAGTTTTTACTTAGCCAATCAGCCCCAGCATTTT. As protein: CASSFYLANQPQHF.

The genes are TRBV5-4 and TRBJ2-1; the D call may be TRBD1 or TRBD2 (5 bases each). Germline CDR1 and CDR2: SGHNT and YYREEE (reference sequence). V lost 4 bases and J lost 9, with 20 bases in between. CDR3 length: 15 amino acids. Here the CDR3 DNA reads TGTGCCAGCAGCGTTCCGGGACCCATTTCGGTTGAGCAGTTCTTC. Protein product: CASSVPGPISVEQFF.

This chain links TRBV24-1 with TRBJ2-3; D is undetermined. Germline V lookup: CDR1 KGHDR, CDR2 SFDVKD. Trimming left V 4 bases short and J 6 bases short, with 10 bases between. The CDR3 loop spans 13 amino acids. This CDR3 is CATSENLRDTQYF. DNA for the CDR3: TGTGCCACCAGTGAAAACCTACGGGATACGCAGTATTTT.

This clonotype was picked up a small number of times. CDR3 amino acids: CATSLAEDYEQYF. In DNA, the CDR3 is TGTGCCACCAGCCTAGCTGAGGACTACGAGCAGTACTTC. The chain recombines TRBV15 with TRBJ2-7; a possible D gene is TRBD2 (5 bases). The germline V gene has CDR1 LNHNV and CDR2 YYDKDF (reference sequence). V lost 5 bases, J lost 3 bases, and 11 bases lay in between. This CDR3 contains 13 residues.

V is TRBV9 and J is TRBJ1-5, with D perhaps TRBD1 (5 bases). CDR3 length equals 15 residues. Trimming removed 3 bases from V and 3 bases from J, with 13 bases in between. Germline CDR1 SGDLS, CDR2 YYNGEE. As DNA, the CDR3 is TGTGCCAGCAGCGCCGGGACCACGCACAATCAGCCCCAGCATTTT. Its translation is CASSAGTTHNQPQHF.

V is TRBV4-3 and J is TRBJ2-6; D remains unclear. The ends were cut back, 3 bases at V and 1 base at J, with 25 bases in the middle. Looked up from germline, CDR1 is LGHNA and CDR2 is YSLEER. The CDR3 runs 21 residues. The CDR3 sequence: CASSHPGKVEQLGSGANVLTF. CDR3 nucleotides: TGCGCCAGCAGCCACCCTGGTAAGGTAGAACAGCTTGGTTCTGGGGCCAACGTCCTGACTTTC.

The CDR3 spells CASSLRDGETQYF. In DNA form, the CDR3 reads TGTGCCAGCAGTCTCCGGGACGGGGAGACCCAGTACTTC. The chain is built from TRBV27 and TRBJ2-5; D may be TRBD1 or TRBD2 (5 bases each). The CDR3 is 13 residues long. Trimming cost V 5 bases and J 5 bases, with 12 bases left between them. CDR1 MNHEY and CDR2 SMNVEV come from the germline V gene (reference sequence).

The chain employs TRBV15 and TRBJ1-6; perhaps TRBD1 as D (6 bases). Germline V CDR1 and CDR2: LNHNV, YYDKDF (reference sequence). The CDR3 loop spans 14 amino acids. Trimming took off 0 bases at V and 12 bases at J, with 12 bases between the two ends. CDR3 in DNA: TGTGCCACCAGCAGAGAAACAGGGCTGGGACCCCTCCACTTT. Protein sequence: CATSRETGLGPLHF.

A note on this clonotype: Possible read error: a much larger clone is one base away. This chain uses TRBV9 with TRBJ1-5; 8 bases line up with TRBD1. Germline trimming cut 4 bases from V and 7 bases from J; bases unmatched to any gene: 7. CDR3 length: 14 residues. Germline V gene sequence: CDR1 SGDLS, CDR2 YYNGEE. This CDR3 is CASSLTGGRQPQHF. In nucleotides, the CDR3 is TGTGCCAGCAGCCTTACAGGGGGTAGGCAGCCCCAGCATTTT. The full variable domain, completed using reference TRBV9 and TRBJ1-5, is DSGVTQTPKHLITATGQRVTLRCSPRSGDLSVYWYQQSLDQGLQFLIQYYNGEERAKGNILERFSAQQFPDLHSELNLSSLELGDSALYFCASSLTGGRQPQHFGDGTRLSIL.

This chain joins TRBV9 and TRBJ1-3; no firm D call. From germline, CDR1 is SGDLS and CDR2 YYNGEE. The CDR3 has 14 residues. The V gene lost 4 bases and the J gene lost 2 bases, with 10 bases spanning the gap. In DNA, the CDR3 is TGTGCCAGCAGCCCCCCGGAAACTGGAAACACCATATATTTT. It encodes CASSPPETGNTIYF.

The chain combines TRBV7-4 with TRBJ1-2, with D maybe TRBD1 (5 bases). In germline, CDR1 is SGHVT, CDR2 SQSDAQ. V lost 5 bases to trimming and J lost 2 bases, with 15 bases between them. The CDR3 length is 15 residues. This chain's CDR3 is CASSPQRGANYGYTF. DNA for the CDR3: TGTGCCAGCAGCCCACAACGGGGCGCCAACTATGGCTACACCTTC.

The chain couples TRBV28 to TRBJ2-3; possibly TRBD2 for D (6 bases). The germline CDR1 and CDR2 sequences are MDHEN and SYDVKM. CDR3 length equals 16 residues. V was shortened by 3 bases and J by 2 bases, with 15 bases between the two germline ends. CDR3 nucleotide sequence: TGTGCCAGCAGTTTCCCCGGGACTTCCTTCACAGATACGCAGTATTTT. It codes for CASSFPGTSFTDTQYF.

V is TRBV13 and J is TRBJ2-5; 7 nucleotides match TRBD1. The CDR3 extends over 14 amino acids. The ends lost 4 bases at V and 0 bases at J; junction bases unmatched: 2. Germline V gene sequence: CDR1 PRHDT, CDR2 FYEKMQ (reference sequence). The CDR3 sequence is CASSSTGYQETQYF. The CDR3 bases are TGTGCCAGCAGCTCGACAGGGTACCAAGAGACCCAGTACTTC.

The gene calls are TRBV4-3 and TRBJ2-3; D could derive from TRBD1 or TRBD2 (5 bases each). CDR3 size: 16 residues. CDR1 is LGHNA, CDR2 YSLEER, per germline. V shed 3 bases and J shed 0 bases, with 13 bases lying between them. The CDR3 region has the DNA TGCGCCAGCAGCCAGAGGGACGCCACTAGCACAGATACGCAGTATTTT. It translates to CASSQRDATSTDTQYF.

The chain is built from TRBV6-6 and TRBJ1-1; weak D call: TRBD1 (5 bases). Germline assignment: CDR1 MNHNY and CDR2 SVGAGI (reference sequence). V shed 5 bases and J shed 6 bases, with 13 bases lying between them. The CDR3 has 13 amino acids. CDR3 sequence (DNA): TGTGCCAGCAGTCCCCCGGGGCACCCTGAAGCTTTCTTT. This gives the protein CASSPPGHPEAFF.

This chain connects TRBV5-1 to TRBJ2-7, with D possibly matching TRBD2 (6 bases). Trimming stripped 4 bases from V and 3 bases from J, with 17 bases between. Germline CDR1 is SGHRS and CDR2 is YFSETQ. The CDR3 is 15 residues long. The DNA for the CDR3 is TGCGCCAGCAGCAAAGTTTCTAGCGACGACTACGAGCAGTACTTC. Its translation is CASSKVSSDDYEQYF.

Note on this clonotype: Germline and junction disagree at one end, which may indicate a read error. V is TRBV29-1 and J is TRBJ2-1; D could derive from TRBD1 or TRBD2 (6 bases each). The CDR3 spans 14 residues. From germline, CDR1 is SQVTM and CDR2 ANQGSEA. CDR3 residues: CSVEDPGAGGAQIF. Written as DNA, the CDR3 is TGCAGCGTTGAAGACCCAGGGGCGGGCGGGGCCCAAATCTTC.

In DNA form, the CDR3 reads TGTGCCACCAGCAGAGGCCTAGGGGGGCGAGGTTCCGGGGAGCTGTTTTTT. Translated: CATSRGLGGRGSGELFF. The chain links TRBV15 to TRBJ2-2; tentatively, D is TRBD1 or TRBD2 (6 bases each). The germline V gene encodes CDR1 LNHNV and CDR2 YYDKDF (reference sequence). V was trimmed by 1 base and J by 6 bases, leaving 18 bases between them. This CDR3 is 17 amino acids long.

The J gene is TRBJ2-1, the V gene TRBV5-4; D may be TRBD1 (6 bases). Deletions cut 4 bases from V and 6 bases from J, with 20 bases between. CDR3 length: 16 amino acids. Per germline, CDR1 SGHNT and CDR2 YYREEE (reference sequence). For the CDR3, the DNA is TGTGCCAGCAGCCGACCCGCAGGGGCCGCGGGCAATGAGCAGTTCTTC. Translation: CASSRPAGAAGNEQFF.